This is a list of T cell receptor beta chains from one sample in a study of shared clonotypes between healthy human individuals. Sequencing was performed with immunoSEQ multiplex PCR; in TCRdb, only in-frame clones are kept and a portion is missing. The table lists 600,000 to 750,000 clones, 90% of them singletons. Sequences were obtained from memory CD8+ T cells from PBMCs. Receptor source: a man younger than 35 in good health. Some clones in this sample may be carry-over from other donors' samples. CDR3s include the opening cysteine and the closing phenylalanine or tryptophan. D genes are given only for firm matches. Clone size is given for some rows only: seen once, a few or many times, or a class if the clone is expanded.

D,size,J,V,DNA,CDR3
TRBD1,NA,TRBJ2-1,TRBV5-6,TGTGCCAGCAGCACCGGACAGGGATACAATGAGCAGTTCTTC,CASSTGQGYNEQFF
NA,NA,TRBJ1-4,TRBV18,TGTGCCAGCTCACCTAAGGTCTTGGGTCCCCTTGAAAAACTGTTTTTT,CASSPKVLGPLEKLFF
NA,few,TRBJ2-7,TRBV21-1,TGTGCCAGCAGCAACAACGGCTCCTACGAGCAGTACTTC,CASSNNGSYEQYF
NA,NA,TRBJ1-2,TRBV14,TGTGCCAGCAGCCCTGCGTCCCGGGGGGTAGTAGGCTACACCTTC,CASSPASRGVVGYTF
NA,NA,TRBJ1-1,TRBV15,TGTGCCACCAGCAGAGATCTATCCCACACTGAAGCTTTCTTT,CATSRDLSHTEAFF
TRBD2,NA,TRBJ2-3,TRBV7-3,TGTGCCAGCAGCCTATTAGCGGGAGGGACAGATACGCAGTATTTT,CASSLLAGGTDTQYF
NA,NA,TRBJ2-1,TRBV13,TGTGCCAGCAGCTTAGGCCGGGCAGGGAATGAGCAGTTCTTC,CASSLGRAGNEQFF
NA,NA,TRBJ2-7,TRBV28,TGTGCCAGCAGATCGGGGACCAATCTCTCCTACGAGCAGTACTTC,CASRSGTNLSYEQYF
NA,NA,TRBJ1-4,TRBV27,TGTGCCAGCAGTCCACGGATTACCTTAAACGGAGCAACTAATGAAAAACTGTTTTTT,CASSPRITLNGATNEKLFF
NA,NA,TRBJ2-2,TRBV19,TGTGCCAGTAGAATAGGAGTCTGGGGGGACACCGGGGAGCTGTTTTTT,CASRIGVWGDTGELFF
TRBD1,NA,TRBJ2-7,TRBV29-1,TGCAGCGCCCTAAACAGGGGGCAAAGGTACGAGCAGTACTTC,CSALNRGQRYEQYF
TRBD1,once,TRBJ1-2,TRBV7-9,TGTGCCAGCAGCCATTCGGACAGGGAAAACAGAAATGGCTACACCTTC,CASSHSDRENRNGYTF
NA,NA,TRBJ1-5,TRBV21-1,TGTGCCAGCAGCTGGGCGGTGGACAGGGGAAGGCAGCCCCAGCATTTT,CASSWAVDRGRQPQHF
NA,NA,TRBJ2-2,TRBV19,TGTGCCAGTAGTCCCCCCTGGCGGAGGAACACCGGGGAGCTGTTTTTT,CASSPPWRRNTGELFF
TRBD2,NA,TRBJ2-5,TRBV4-2,TGTGCCAGCAGCCAAGATGGTACTAGCGGGAGTGTATGGCAAGAGACCCAGTACTTC,CASSQDGTSGSVWQETQYF
NA,once,TRBJ1-2,TRBV28,TGTGCCAGCAGTTTTGCGGGGGCGGAATATGGCTACACCTTC,CASSFAGAEYGYTF
TRBD2,NA,TRBJ2-1,TRBV28,TGTGCCAGCAGTTTGACTAGCGAATACTCCTACAATGAGCAGTTCTTC,CASSLTSEYSYNEQFF
NA,NA,TRBJ1-1,TRBV7-9,TGTGCCAGCAGCTTAGGGACGGCAGAAGCTTTCTTT,CASSLGTAEAFF
NA,NA,TRBJ2-2,TRBV4-2,TGTGCCAGCAGCCAACGGGCGGGCGGACCTACCGGGGAGCTGTTTTTT,CASSQRAGGPTGELFF
NA,NA,TRBJ1-1,TRBV4-1,TGCGCCAGCAACTCAGCCTGGGGGCAGCCCCACGGCACTGAAGCTTTCTTT,CASNSAWGQPHGTEAFF
NA,NA,TRBJ2-1,TRBV9,TGTGCCAGCAGCGTCGGACTTAACAATGAGCAGTTCTTC,CASSVGLNNEQFF
NA,NA,TRBJ2-1,TRBV9,TGTGCCAGCAGCGCTTCTTTTAATGGACCTTTAGATGAGCAGTTCTTC,CASSASFNGPLDEQFF
NA,NA,TRBJ2-7,TRBV27,TGTGCCAGCAGTTTATTCGGGGGAGGGGGCGAGCAGTACTTC,CASSLFGGGGEQYF
NA,NA,TRBJ2-7,TRBV5-6,TGTGCCAGCAGCTTCGGGGGCGAGCAGTACTTC,CASSFGGEQYF
NA,NA,TRBJ2-7,TRBV6-6,TGTGCCAGCAACCCACAGGGAACCCACGAGCAGTACTTC,CASNPQGTHEQYF
NA,NA,TRBJ1-1,TRBV5-6,TGTGCCAGCAGCTTAGGGGTTACTGAAGCTTTCTTT,CASSLGVTEAFF
NA,NA,TRBJ2-7,TRBV28,TGTGCCAGCAGCCCTAGGGGCAGGGGATACTACGAGCAGTACTTC,CASSPRGRGYYEQYF
NA,NA,TRBJ2-7,TRBV7-6,TGTGCCAGCAGCTTAGGCTTGACAGATTACGAGCAGTACTTC,CASSLGLTDYEQYF
NA,NA,TRBJ2-7,TRBV7-6,TGTGCCAGCAGCTTACGCCTGAACTACGAGCAGTACTTC,CASSLRLNYEQYF
TRBD1,NA,TRBJ2-7,TRBV5-1,TGCGCCAGCAGCTTGGTTTCTCGGGCAGGGGGCTCCTACGAGCAGTACTTC,CASSLVSRAGGSYEQYF
NA,once,TRBJ1-1,TRBV27,TGTGCCAGCAGTCCCGAACCCCTATTAAGAGGCACTGAAGCTTTCTTT,CASSPEPLLRGTEAFF
NA,NA,TRBJ2-5,TRBV7-9,TGTGCCAGCAGCTACGGCCCGAGGGGGACCCAAGAGACCCAGTACTTC,CASSYGPRGTQETQYF